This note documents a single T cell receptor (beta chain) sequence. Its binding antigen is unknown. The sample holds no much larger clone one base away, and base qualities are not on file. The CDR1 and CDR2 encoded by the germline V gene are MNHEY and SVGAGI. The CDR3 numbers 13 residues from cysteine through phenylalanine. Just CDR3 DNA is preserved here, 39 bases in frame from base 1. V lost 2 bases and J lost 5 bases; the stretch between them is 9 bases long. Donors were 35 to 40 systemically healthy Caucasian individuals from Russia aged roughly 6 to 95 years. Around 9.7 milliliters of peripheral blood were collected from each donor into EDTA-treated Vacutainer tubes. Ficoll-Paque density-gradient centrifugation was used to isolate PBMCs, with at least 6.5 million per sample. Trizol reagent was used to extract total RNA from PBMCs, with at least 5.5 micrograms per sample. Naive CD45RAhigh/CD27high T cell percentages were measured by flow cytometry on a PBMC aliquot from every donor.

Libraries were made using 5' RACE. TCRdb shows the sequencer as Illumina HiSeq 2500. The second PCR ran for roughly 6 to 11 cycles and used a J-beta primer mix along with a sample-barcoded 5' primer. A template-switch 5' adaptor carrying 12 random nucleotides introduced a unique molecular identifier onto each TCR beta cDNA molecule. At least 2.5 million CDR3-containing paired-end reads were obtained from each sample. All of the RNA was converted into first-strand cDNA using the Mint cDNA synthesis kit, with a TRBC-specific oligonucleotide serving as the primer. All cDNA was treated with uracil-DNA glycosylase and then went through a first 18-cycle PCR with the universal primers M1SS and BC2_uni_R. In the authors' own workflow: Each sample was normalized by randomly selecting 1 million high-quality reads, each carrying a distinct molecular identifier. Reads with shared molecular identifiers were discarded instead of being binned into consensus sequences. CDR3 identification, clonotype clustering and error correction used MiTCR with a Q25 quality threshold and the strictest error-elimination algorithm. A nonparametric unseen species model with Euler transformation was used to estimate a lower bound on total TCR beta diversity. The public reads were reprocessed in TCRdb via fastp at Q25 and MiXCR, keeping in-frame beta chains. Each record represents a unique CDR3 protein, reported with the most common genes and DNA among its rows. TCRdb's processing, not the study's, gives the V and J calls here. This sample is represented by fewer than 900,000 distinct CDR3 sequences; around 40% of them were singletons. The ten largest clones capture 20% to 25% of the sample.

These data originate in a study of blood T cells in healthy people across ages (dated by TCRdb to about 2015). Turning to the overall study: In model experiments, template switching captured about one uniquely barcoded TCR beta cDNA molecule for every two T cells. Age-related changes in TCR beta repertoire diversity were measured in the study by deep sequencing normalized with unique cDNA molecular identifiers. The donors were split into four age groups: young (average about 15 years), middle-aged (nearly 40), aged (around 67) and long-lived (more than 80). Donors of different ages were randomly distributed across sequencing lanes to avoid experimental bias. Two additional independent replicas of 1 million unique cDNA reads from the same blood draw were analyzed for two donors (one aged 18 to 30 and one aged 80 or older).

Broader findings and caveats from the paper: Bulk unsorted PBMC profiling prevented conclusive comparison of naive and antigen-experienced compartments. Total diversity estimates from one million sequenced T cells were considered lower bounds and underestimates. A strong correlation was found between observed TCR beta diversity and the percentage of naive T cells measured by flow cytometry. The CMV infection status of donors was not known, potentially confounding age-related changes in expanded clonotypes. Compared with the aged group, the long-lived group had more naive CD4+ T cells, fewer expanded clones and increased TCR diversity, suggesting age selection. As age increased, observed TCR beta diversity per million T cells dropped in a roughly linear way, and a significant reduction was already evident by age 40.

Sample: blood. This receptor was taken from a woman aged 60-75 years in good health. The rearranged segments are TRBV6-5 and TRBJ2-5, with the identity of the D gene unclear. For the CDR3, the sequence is CASSYKDRETQYF. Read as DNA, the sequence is TGTGCCAGCAGTTACAAAGACCGGGAGACCCAGTACTTC.